This TCR beta chain was retrieved from a study of a mutant IDH1 vaccine in newly diagnosed glioma. Whole-study context: An approximately 62% male, approximately 38% female split and a mean age of roughly 44 years characterized treated patients. It was radiotherapy, temozolomide, or both that patients received previously, with most receiving both.

Looked up from germline, CDR1 is SGDLS and CDR2 is YYNGEE. The CDR3 is 16 amino acids. Deletions cut 0 bases from V and 2 bases from J, with 14 bases between. Whole-study results and caveats: Overall, 80% to 95% of patients had vaccine-induced immune responses.

On this clone: The target antigen is unknown.

Profiling relied on immunoSEQ multiplex PCR, and the TCRdb table lists in-frame clones only, not all of them. The table has around 82,000 clones, roughly 82% seen once; the top ten hold around 5.2%. The sample's time point: baseline, week 1 (first vaccination visit). Sample treatment: pre-vaccination baseline after standard-of-care therapy. New WHO grade 3 or 4 astrocytomas that were IDH1-mutant and ATRX-lost occurred in the donors. The chain links TRBV9 to TRBJ1-1; D ambiguous. The receptor was isolated from a man aged 40-49 years with glioma. Some clones in this sample may be carry-over from other donors' samples. The specimen was PBMCs, collected from a glioma patient treated with radiotherapy, temozolomide or both. The CDR3 here is CASSVDSTIINTEAFF. CDR3 DNA sequence: TGTGCCAGCAGCGTAGACAGCACCATTATAAACACTGAAGCTTTCTTT.